This T cell receptor beta chain stems from a study of spatial heterogeneity in lung cancer. Trimming cost V 8 bases and J 2 bases, with 12 bases left between them. This CDR3 is 12 amino acids long. The germline CDR1 and CDR2 sequences are SQVTM and ANQGSEA. This clonotype was detected ten times or more. A single record per CDR3 protein comes from TCRdb applying MiXCR to the 5' RACE reads. The data show tens of thousands of distinct CDR3 sequences, 5.2% seen once. Time point in this sample: sample taken at primary tumor resection. Unsorted samples of tumor, nontumor lung or frozen PBMC had their whole RNA sequenced.

The chain has TRBV29-1 and TRBJ2-5; tentative D call: TRBD2 (6 bases). Sequencing was performed on PBMCs, taken at surgery. The TCR was taken from a female donor with early-stage non-small cell lung cancer. CDR3 bases: TGCAGCTATCATAGCGGACAAGAGACCCAGTACTTC. As protein: CSYHSGQETQYF.